Below are 22 T cell receptor beta chains sequenced from a single sample in a study of graft-versus-host responses after intestinal transplantation. TCRdb keeps only in-frame clones here, not all; method: immunoSEQ multiplex PCR. Of about 31,000 clones detected, about four fifths appear once; the ten largest clones hold around 20%. For these TCRs, the target antigens are not known. Sequenced here: unstimulated CD8+ T cells sorted from spleen or lymph node cells, sampled before intestinal transplant. Every receptor here comes from a human donor who received an intestinal transplant.

This chain joins TRBV2 and TRBJ2-7, with D possibly being TRBD1 (6 bases). Germline V lookup: CDR1 SNHLY, CDR2 FYNNEI. Trimming stripped 7 bases from V and 6 bases from J, with 22 bases between. This CDR3 is built from 15 residues. This chain's CDR3 is CASILRAQGKAEQYF. As DNA, the CDR3 is TGTGCCAGCATCCTGAGGGCTCAGGGGAAGGCCGAGCAGTACTTC.

This chain joins TRBV9 and TRBJ1-5; possible D gene TRBD1, 6 bases. Trimming shortened V by 2 bases and J by 0 bases, and 9 bases separated the two germline ends. The germline V gene encodes CDR1 SGDLS and CDR2 YYNGEE. The CDR3 totals 15 residues. In nucleotides, the CDR3 is TGTGCCAGCAGCGTCGGGACACATAGCAATCAGCCCCAGCATTTT. Translating it yields CASSVGTHSNQPQHF.

V gene TRBV5-1 combines with J gene TRBJ2-3; possibly TRBD1 for D (6 bases). Trimming took 0 bases from V and 5 from J, leaving 19 bases between them. CDR1 and CDR2 from the germline V gene are SGHRS and YFSETQ. The CDR3 covers 17 residues. In DNA, the CDR3 is TGCGCCAGCAGCTTGGACCTCAGGGGCGCGGTGGAAGATACGCAGTATTTT. This sequence encodes CASSLDLRGAVEDTQYF.

J is TRBJ1-1 and V is TRBV4-1, with 9 bases lining up with TRBD1. CDR1 MGHRA and CDR2 YSYEKL come from the germline V gene. Trimming cost V 4 bases and J 2 bases; bases outside gene matches: 8. The length of the CDR3 is 16 residues. This chain's CDR3 is CASSPHRQGDNTEAFF. CDR3 bases: TGCGCCAGCAGCCCTCACAGACAGGGGGATAACACTGAAGCTTTCTTT.

This rearrangement joins TRBV19 to TRBJ1-1; 7 bases match TRBD1. CDR3 length: 16 amino acids. Looked up from germline, CDR1 is LNHDA and CDR2 is SQIVND (reference sequence). J gave up 2 bases and V 2 bases, and 8 bases lay outside the gene matches. The CDR3, as DNA: TGTGCCAGTAGTATATCCCCGGGACAGTTTAACACTGAAGCTTTCTTT. Protein product: CASSISPGQFNTEAFF.

The chain is built from TRBV28 and TRBJ2-3, with 7 bases lining up with TRBD2. CDR1 is MDHEN, CDR2 SYDVKM, per germline. CDR3 size: 15 residues. The junction had 10 bases not matched to a gene; V was cut back by 8 bases and J by 2 bases. The CDR3 nucleotides are TGTGCCAGCGCTTTACTAGCGATGATCACAGATACGCAGTATTTT. Translation gives CASALLAMITDTQYF.

Only one count was recorded for this clone. The chain links TRBV27 to TRBJ2-7; D gene uncertain. This CDR3 has 13 residues. Per the germline V gene, CDR1 is MNHEY and CDR2 is SMNVEV (reference sequence). Trimming took off 4 bases at V and 0 bases at J, with 7 bases between the two ends. The CDR3 region is CASSSSDSYEQYF. The CDR3 coding sequence is TGTGCCAGCAGTTCTTCAGACTCCTACGAGCAGTACTTC.

The rearrangement joins TRBV4-1 to TRBJ2-1, with 8 bases that match TRBD2. J gave up 16 bases and V 0 bases, and 11 bases lay outside the gene matches. The CDR3 loop spans 14 amino acids. Germline V lookup: CDR1 MGHRA, CDR2 YSYEKL. The CDR3 DNA reads as TGCGCCAGCAGCCAAGACGGGGGGGGAGGGGATAGCTTCTTC. Residues: CASSQDGGGGDSFF.

By its share, this clone is medium-sized. The rearrangement joins TRBV2 to TRBJ2-1, with 7 bases aligning to TRBD2. The CDR3 runs 14 residues. The J segment lost 4 bases and the V segment lost 11 bases, leaving 11 bases of the junction unmatched. From germline, CDR1 is SNHLY and CDR2 FYNNEI. CDR3 sequence reads: CASTAGDKYNEQFF. For the CDR3, the DNA is TGTGCCTCGACGGCGGGAGATAAGTACAATGAGCAGTTCTTC.

The genes are TRBV5-4 and TRBJ2-3; 9 positions agree with TRBD2. Germline lookup yields CDR1 SGHNT and CDR2 YYREEE (reference sequence). V dropped 3 bases and J dropped 1; count of bases not matched to a gene: 12. The CDR3 runs to 18 residues. As DNA, the CDR3 is TGTGCCAGCAGCTGGGACCCGGGACTAGCTTACGGCACAGATACGCAGTATTTT. Translation: CASSWDPGLAYGTDTQYF.

This chain joins TRBV2 and TRBJ2-1; D is ambiguous. The germline gives CDR1 SNHLY, CDR2 FYNNEI. The CDR3 loop spans 11 amino acids. Trimming stripped 11 bases from V and 5 bases from J, with 10 bases between. The CDR3 DNA follows: TGTGCCGCCCAGGTAAACAATGAGCAGTTCTTC. This translates into CAAQVNNEQFF.

The chain has TRBV27 and TRBJ1-2; D remains ambiguous. Per germline, CDR1 MNHEY and CDR2 SMNVEV (reference sequence). Trimming left V 3 bases short and J 4 bases short, with 15 bases between. The CDR3 runs to 15 residues. The CDR3 DNA follows: TGTGCCAGCAGTTTTGGTTCGGGAAACGGCTATGGCTACACCTTC. Encoded protein: CASSFGSGNGYGYTF.

The chain joins TRBV5-1 to TRBJ2-1, with D perhaps TRBD1 (5 bases). The CDR3 spans 14 residues. Germline assignment: CDR1 SGHRS and CDR2 YFSETQ. The V and J ends lost 0 bases and 4 bases respectively, with 8 bases between them. CDR3 residues: CASSLVGAYNEQFF. CDR3 nucleotide sequence: TGCGCCAGCAGCTTGGTAGGGGCATACAATGAGCAGTTCTTC.

J is TRBJ2-1 and V is TRBV2; possible D gene TRBD1, 6 bases. The CDR3 sequence is 14 residues long. V lost 5 bases to trimming and J lost 4 bases, with 12 bases between them. Germline V lookup: CDR1 SNHLY, CDR2 FYNNEI. The CDR3 sequence is CASSPLTGYNEQFF. The DNA for the CDR3 is TGTGCCAGCAGTCCTTTGACAGGTTACAATGAGCAGTTCTTC.

The chain employs TRBV10-3 and TRBJ1-4, with D tentatively TRBD1 (5 bases). Germline V gene sequence: CDR1 ENHRY, CDR2 SYGVKD. V lost 0 bases to trimming and J lost 5 bases, with 16 bases between them. The length of the CDR3 is 17 residues. The CDR3 sequence: CAISESEGGQGNEKLFF. DNA of the CDR3: TGTGCCATCAGTGAGTCGGAGGGTGGCCAGGGAAATGAAAAACTGTTTTTT.

V is TRBV6-5 and J is TRBJ1-1, with D perhaps TRBD1 (5 bases). This CDR3 contains 13 residues. Trimming shortened V by 0 bases and J by 7 bases, and 9 bases separated the two germline ends. In germline, CDR1 is MNHEY, CDR2 SVGAGI. The CDR3 loop reads CASSYSEGDEAFF. The CDR3, as DNA: TGTGCCAGCAGTTACTCTGAAGGGGATGAAGCTTTCTTT.

This clone was detected a few times. The chain couples TRBV5-4 to TRBJ2-3; 7 nucleotides line up with TRBD1. Germline V gene sequence: CDR1 SGHNT, CDR2 YYREEE (reference sequence). The CDR3 sequence is 16 residues long. Germline trimming cut 3 bases from V and 2 bases from J; bases unmatched to any gene: 9. CDR3 sequence: CASSSRDSGHTDTQYF. In nucleotides, the CDR3 is TGTGCCAGCAGCTCCCGGGACAGCGGACACACAGATACGCAGTATTTT. The full variable domain, its missing parts supplied by reference TRBV5-4 and TRBJ2-3, is ETGVTQSPTHLIKTRGQQVTLRCSSQSGHNTVSWYQQALGQGPQFIFQYYREEENGRGNFPPRFSGLQFPNYSSELNVNALELDDSALYLCASSSRDSGHTDTQYFGPGTRLTVL.

This clone was counted a few times. The chain links TRBV7-6 to TRBJ2-5; 15 bases match TRBD2. The CDR3 sequence is 17 residues long. Trimming cost V 6 bases and J 2 bases; bases outside gene matches: 7. Germline-derived CDR1 and CDR2 are SGHVS and FNYEAQ. The CDR3 coding sequence is TGTGCCAGCAGTCCCGGGACTAGCGGGAGGATACAAGAGACCCAGTACTTC. This gives the protein CASSPGTSGRIQETQYF.

The chain links TRBV29-1 to TRBJ2-7; 7 bases line up with TRBD1. V shed 4 bases, J shed 4 bases, and the junction held 13 bases outside the gene matches. The V gene's germline CDR1 is SQVTM and CDR2 ANQGSEA. The CDR3 runs to 15 residues. CDR3 coding DNA: TGCAGCGTTGGGCCACCGACAGGGTTAGGGTACGAGCAGTACTTC. Protein sequence: CSVGPPTGLGYEQYF.

The chain couples TRBV21-1 to TRBJ2-1; the table's D call, TRBD1, was not checked against the DNA. TRBV21-1 is listed as a pseudogene. This CDR3 region has 14 residues. CDR3 DNA sequence: TGTGCCAGCAGCGAAAGCCACAGGTACAATGAGCAGTTCTTC. Encoded protein: CASSESHRYNEQFF.

This rearrangement joins TRBV11-2 to TRBJ2-3, with TRBD2 matching 12 bases. The CDR3 is 19 residues long. CDR1 is SGHAT and CDR2 is FQNNGV in the germline V gene. J was trimmed by 0 bases and V by 8 bases; bases with no gene match: 15. CDR3 region: CASGYPSGGAKASTDTQYF. CDR3 bases: TGTGCCAGCGGGTATCCTAGCGGGGGGGCGAAAGCTAGCACAGATACGCAGTATTTT.

This clone was detected once. The chain has TRBV28 and TRBJ2-7; 10 nucleotides line up with TRBD1. This CDR3 spans 16 amino acids. With V trimmed by 6 bases and J by 4 bases, 12 bases remained unmatched. CDR1 is MDHEN and CDR2 is SYDVKM in the germline V gene. The CDR3 sequence: CASRAYRDRGPYEQYF. CDR3 coding DNA: TGTGCCAGCAGGGCCTACCGGGACAGGGGACCTTACGAGCAGTACTTC.